These T cell receptor beta chains were read from a single sample in a study of blood T cell repertoires in COVID-19. Only in-frame clones appear in the TCRdb table, and some are missing; sequencing was by immunoSEQ multiplex PCR. The sample lists about 400,000 clones, 80% to 90% occurring once. The sequenced sample consisted of peripheral blood. The origin of the receptors is a woman aged 55-69 years with COVID-19, enrolled during active disease. Each CDR3 is given without its conserved first and last residue. Rows may omit the clone size; those that give it use once, few, many or a size class.

V,J,size,CDR3
TRBV6-2/TRBV6-3,TRBJ1-6,few,ASSYGDRDNSPLH
TRBV14,TRBJ1-1,.,ASSRNRGGTEAF
TRBV2,TRBJ1-2,.,ATPGQGGGNYGYT
TRBV7-2,TRBJ2-1,once,ASSLVHSNYNEQF
TRBV5-5,TRBJ1-5,once,ASSSTGWAQPQH
TRBV7-2,TRBJ1-1,.,ASSLATGVVTEAF
TRBV2,TRBJ2-1,.,ASSEIAGVYNEQF
TRBV5-4,TRBJ1-1,.,ASSLPGQGNTEAF
TRBV24-1,TRBJ2-7,.,ATRGQEAYEQY
TRBV25-1,TRBJ2-7,.,ASQKNLGREQY
TRBV20-1,TRBJ2-3,.,SASLRASAYTDTQY
TRBV27,TRBJ1-3,.,ASSWQGGLGNTIY
TRBV9,TRBJ1-3,.,ASSSVAGNSGNTIY
TRBV9,TRBJ2-1,.,ASSVDGLAVNEQF
TRBV11-2,TRBJ1-1,.,ASSLPGTGYTEAF
TRBV4-1,TRBJ1-1,.,ASRERQGNTEAF
TRBV7-3,TRBJ2-3,.,ASSSRGVPTDTQY
TRBV27,TRBJ1-5,once,ASSPSTGESNQPQH
TRBV9,TRBJ2-3,once,ASSFRGASGGSDTQY
TRBV19,TRBJ1-1,.,ASNQGGTEAF
TRBV5-4,TRBJ1-6,.,ASSLAFDNSPLH
TRBV7-8,TRBJ2-5,.,ASSSRGASGGGETQY
TRBV12-3/TRBV12-4,TRBJ1-6,.,AGPRGNSPLH
TRBV6-5,TRBJ1-2,.,AGYRFNYGYT
TRBV7-2,TRBJ2-3,.,ASSVDSAGQLTDTQY
TRBV6-5,TRBJ1-6,.,ASGQGADSPLH
TRBV2,TRBJ1-2,.,ASSEWGPPGGYT
TRBV11-2,TRBJ2-7,.,ASSLGTSGLNEQY
TRBV18,TRBJ1-1,few,ASSDRVNEAF
TRBV19,TRBJ2-3,.,ASSIRQGHPDTQY